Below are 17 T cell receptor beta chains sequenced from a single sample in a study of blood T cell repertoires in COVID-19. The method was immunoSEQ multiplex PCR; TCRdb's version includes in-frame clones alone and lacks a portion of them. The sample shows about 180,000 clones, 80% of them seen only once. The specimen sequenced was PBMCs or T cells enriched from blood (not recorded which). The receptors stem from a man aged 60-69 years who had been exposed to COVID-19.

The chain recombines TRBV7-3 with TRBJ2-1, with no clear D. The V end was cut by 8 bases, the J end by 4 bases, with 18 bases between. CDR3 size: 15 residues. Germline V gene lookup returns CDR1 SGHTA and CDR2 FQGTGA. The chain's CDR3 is CASSTSVAGYNEQFF. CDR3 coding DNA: TGTGCCAGCTCCACCAGCGTAGCCGGATACAATGAGCAGTTCTTC.

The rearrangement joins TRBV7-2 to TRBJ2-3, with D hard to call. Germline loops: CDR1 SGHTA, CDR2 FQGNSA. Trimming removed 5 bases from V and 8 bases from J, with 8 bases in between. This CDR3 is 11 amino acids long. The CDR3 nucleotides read TGTGCCAGCAGCGGTTGGAGTACGCAGTATTTT. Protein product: CASSGWSTQYF.

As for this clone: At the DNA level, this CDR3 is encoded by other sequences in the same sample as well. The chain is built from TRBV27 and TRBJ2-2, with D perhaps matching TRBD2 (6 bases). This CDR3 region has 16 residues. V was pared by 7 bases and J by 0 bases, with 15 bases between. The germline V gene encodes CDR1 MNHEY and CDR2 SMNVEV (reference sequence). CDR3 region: CASNPRGTPNTGELFF. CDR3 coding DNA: TGTGCCAGCAATCCTAGAGGGACTCCGAACACCGGGGAGCTGTTTTTT.

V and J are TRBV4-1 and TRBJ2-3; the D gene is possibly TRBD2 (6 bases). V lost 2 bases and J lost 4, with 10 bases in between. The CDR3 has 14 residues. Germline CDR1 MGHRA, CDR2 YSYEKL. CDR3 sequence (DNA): TGCGCCAGCAGCCAAATACCGGGGGCAGATACGCAGTATTTT. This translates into CASSQIPGADTQYF.

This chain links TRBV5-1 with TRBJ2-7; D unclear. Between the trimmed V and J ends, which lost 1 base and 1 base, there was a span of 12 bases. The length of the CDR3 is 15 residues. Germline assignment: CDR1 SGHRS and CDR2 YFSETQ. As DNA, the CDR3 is TGCGCCAGCAGCTTGTCCCGGGTGAGATCCTACGAGCAGTACTTC. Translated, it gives CASSLSRVRSYEQYF.

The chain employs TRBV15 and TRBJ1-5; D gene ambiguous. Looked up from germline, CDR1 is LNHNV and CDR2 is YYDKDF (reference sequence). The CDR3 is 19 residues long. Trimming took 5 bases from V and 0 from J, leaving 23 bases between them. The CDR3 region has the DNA TGTGCCACCAGCTCCAAGCTTGGGCAGCTACTTTATAGCAATCAGCCCCAGCATTTT. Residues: CATSSKLGQLLYSNQPQHF.

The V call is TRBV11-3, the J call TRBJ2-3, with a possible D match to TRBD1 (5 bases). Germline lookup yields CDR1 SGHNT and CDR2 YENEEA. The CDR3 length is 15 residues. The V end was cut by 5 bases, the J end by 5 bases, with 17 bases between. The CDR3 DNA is TGTGCCAGCAGCCAGGGAACAGGCCCGGTAGATACGCAGTATTTT. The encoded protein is CASSQGTGPVDTQYF.

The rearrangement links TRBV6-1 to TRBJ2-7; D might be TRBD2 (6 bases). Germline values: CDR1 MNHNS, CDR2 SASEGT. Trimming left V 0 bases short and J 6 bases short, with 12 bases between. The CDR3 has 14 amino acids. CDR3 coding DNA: TGTGCCAGCAGTGAAGCGGGAGGAGGTGGCGAGCAGTACTTC. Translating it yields CASSEAGGGGEQYF.

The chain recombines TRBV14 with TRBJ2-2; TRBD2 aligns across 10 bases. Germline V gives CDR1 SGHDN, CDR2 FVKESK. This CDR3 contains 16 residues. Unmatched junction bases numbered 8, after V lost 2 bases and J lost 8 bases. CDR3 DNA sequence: TGTGCCAGCAGCCAACGGTATACTAGCGGGAAGGGGGAGCTGTTTTTT. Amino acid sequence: CASSQRYTSGKGELFF.

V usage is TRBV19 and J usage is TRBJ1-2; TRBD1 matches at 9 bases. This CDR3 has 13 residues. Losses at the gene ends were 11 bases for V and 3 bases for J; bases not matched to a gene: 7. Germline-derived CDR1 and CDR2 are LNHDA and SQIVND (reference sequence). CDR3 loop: CAGGTGGDYGYTF. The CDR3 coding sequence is TGTGCCGGGGGAACAGGGGGCGACTATGGCTACACCTTC. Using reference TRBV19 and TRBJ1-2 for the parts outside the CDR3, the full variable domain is DGGITQSPKYLFRKEGQNVTLSCEQNLNHDAMYWYRQDPGQGLRLIYYSQIVNDFQKGDIAEGYSVSREKKESFPLTVTSAQKNPTAFYLCAGGTGGDYGYTFGSGTRLTVV.

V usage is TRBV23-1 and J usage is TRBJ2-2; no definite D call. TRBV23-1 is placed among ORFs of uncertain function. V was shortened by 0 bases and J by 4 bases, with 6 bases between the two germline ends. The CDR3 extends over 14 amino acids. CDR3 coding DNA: TGCGCCAGCAGTCAATCGAGGCCCACCGGGGAGCTGTTTTTT. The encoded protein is CASSQSRPTGELFF.

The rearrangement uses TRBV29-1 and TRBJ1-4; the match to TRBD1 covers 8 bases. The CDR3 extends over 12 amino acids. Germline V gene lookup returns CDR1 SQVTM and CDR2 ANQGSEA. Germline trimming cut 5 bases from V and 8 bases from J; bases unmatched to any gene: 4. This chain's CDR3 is CSVSGGREKLFF. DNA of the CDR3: TGCAGCGTTTCAGGGGGCCGCGAAAAACTGTTTTTT.

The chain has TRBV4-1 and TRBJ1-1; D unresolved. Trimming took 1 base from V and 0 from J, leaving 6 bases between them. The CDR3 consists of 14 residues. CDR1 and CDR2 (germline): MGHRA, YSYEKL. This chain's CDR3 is CASSQGGMNTEAFF. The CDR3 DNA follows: TGCGCCAGCAGCCAAGGAGGTATGAACACTGAAGCTTTCTTT.

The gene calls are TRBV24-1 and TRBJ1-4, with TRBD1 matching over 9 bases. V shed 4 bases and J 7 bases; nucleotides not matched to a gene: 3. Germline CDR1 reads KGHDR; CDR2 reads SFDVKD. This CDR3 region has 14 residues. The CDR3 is CATSETGGGEKLFF. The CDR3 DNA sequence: TGTGCCACCAGTGAGACAGGGGGAGGTGAAAAACTGTTTTTT.

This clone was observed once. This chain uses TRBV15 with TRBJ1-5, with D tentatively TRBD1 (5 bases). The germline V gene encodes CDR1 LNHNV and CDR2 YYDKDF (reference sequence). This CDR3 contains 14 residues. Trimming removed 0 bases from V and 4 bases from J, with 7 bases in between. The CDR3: CATSRDQGNQPQHF. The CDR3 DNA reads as TGTGCCACCAGCAGAGACCAGGGAAATCAGCCCCAGCATTTT. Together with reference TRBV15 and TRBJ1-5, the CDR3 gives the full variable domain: DAMVIQNPRYQVTQFGKPVTLSCSQTLNHNVMYWYQQKSSQAPKLLFHYYDKDFNNEADTPDNFQSRRPNTSFCFLDIRSPGLGDTAMYLCATSRDQGNQPQHFGDGTRLSIL.

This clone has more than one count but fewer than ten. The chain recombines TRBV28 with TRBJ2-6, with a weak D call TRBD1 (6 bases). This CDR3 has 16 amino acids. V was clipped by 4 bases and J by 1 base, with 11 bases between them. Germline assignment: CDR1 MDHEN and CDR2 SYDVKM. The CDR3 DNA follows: TGTGCCAGCAGTTCCCCCGGACAGTCTGGGGCCAACGTCCTGACTTTC. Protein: CASSSPGQSGANVLTF.

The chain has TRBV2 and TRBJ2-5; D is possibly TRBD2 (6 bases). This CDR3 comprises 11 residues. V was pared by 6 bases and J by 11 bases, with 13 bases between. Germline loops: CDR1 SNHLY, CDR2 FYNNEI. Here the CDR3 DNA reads TGTGCCAGCAGGGCACGGGGGAGGCAGTACTTC. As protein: CASRARGRQYF. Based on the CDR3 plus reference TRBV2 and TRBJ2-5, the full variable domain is EPEVTQTPSHQVTQMGQEVILRCVPISNHLYFYWYRQILGQKVEFLVSFYNNEISEKSEIFDDQFSVERPDGSNFTLKIRSTKLEDSAMYFCASRARGRQYFGPGTRLLVL.